A single sample gave rise to the 17 T cell receptor beta chains below, sequenced in a study of blood T cell repertoires in COVID-19. Data came from immunoSEQ multiplex PCR; TCRdb stores just in-frame clones and leaves some out. Counted here are about 440,000 clones, 80% to 95% occurring once; the ten biggest clones make up 0.6%. The sample consisted of PBMCs or T cells enriched from blood (not recorded which). These receptors all come from a man aged 18 to 35 who had recovered from COVID-19.

CDR3 in amino acids: CASSYTGDQETQYF. The DNA of the CDR3 is TGTGCCAGCAGTTACACCGGAGACCAAGAGACCCAGTACTTC. This chain uses TRBV6-5 with TRBJ2-5; D is unresolved. There are 14 residues in the CDR3. Between the trimmed V and J ends, which lost 2 bases and 0 bases, there was a span of 7 bases. Looked up from germline, CDR1 is MNHEY and CDR2 is SVGAGI.

This chain uses TRBV19 with TRBJ2-6, with 14 bases that match TRBD2. The CDR3 has 20 amino acids. The junction had 11 bases not matched to a gene; V was cut back by 6 bases and J by 1 base. Germline-derived CDR1 and CDR2 are LNHDA and SQIVND (reference sequence). The CDR3 region is CASSLAGLAGVTSGANVLTF. The CDR3 DNA reads TGTGCCAGTAGCCTAGCGGGACTAGCGGGAGTAACATCTGGGGCCAACGTCCTGACTTTC.

The chain has TRBV5-6 and TRBJ1-2; TRBD1 matches at 7 bases. CDR1 and CDR2 (germline): SGHDT, YYEEEE. The CDR3 is made up of 15 amino acids. V dropped 0 bases and J dropped 5; count of bases not matched to a gene: 7. The CDR3 DNA follows: TGTGCCAGCAGCTTGGGGCGCAGGGGGGAGTATGGCTACACCTTC. Its protein is CASSLGRRGEYGYTF.

This chain links TRBV27 with TRBJ1-1; possible D gene TRBD1, 6 bases. V lost 5 bases and J 1 base, leaving 11 bases between the germline ends. Germline V gene sequence: CDR1 MNHEY, CDR2 SMNVEV (reference sequence). The CDR3 extends over 14 amino acids. CDR3 sequence reads: CASSPKQGNTEAFF. The CDR3 nucleotides are TGTGCCAGCAGTCCCAAACAGGGGAACACTGAAGCTTTCTTT.

V usage is TRBV24-1 and J usage is TRBJ2-7, with D possibly matching TRBD2 (6 bases). Germline values: CDR1 KGHDR, CDR2 SFDVKD. V lost 9 bases and J lost 3, with 20 bases in between. This CDR3 has 15 amino acids. CDR3 DNA: TGTGCCACCGGTTCATTTAGCGGAACCATCTACGAGCAGTACTTC. This codes for CATGSFSGTIYEQYF.

This clone came up once. V is TRBV2 and J is TRBJ1-6; 7 bases are shared with TRBD1. The CDR3 is 15 residues long. Germline V gene lookup returns CDR1 SNHLY and CDR2 FYNNEI. Trimming removed 4 bases from V and 2 bases from J; junction bases left unmatched: 2. The CDR3 DNA follows: TGTGCCAGCAGTGGAGGGACAGCCTATAATTCACCCCTCCACTTT. Its translation: CASSGGTAYNSPLHF.

The rearrangement uses TRBV30 and TRBJ2-7; D possibly corresponds to TRBD2 (5 bases). The CDR3 has 14 residues. Germline values: CDR1 GTSNPN, CDR2 SVGIG (reference sequence). Trimming removed 1 base at V and 1 base at J, with 11 bases between. DNA for the CDR3: TGTGCCTGGAGTGGCGGACTGACGTCCTACGAGCAGTACTTC. Encoded protein: CAWSGGLTSYEQYF.

CDR3: CATFNTRGGLNQPQHF. CDR3 nucleotide sequence: TGTGCCACCTTTAATACCCGTGGGGGCCTCAATCAGCCCCAGCATTTT. The chain employs TRBV6-7 and TRBJ1-5; tentatively, D is TRBD1 (6 bases). TRBV6-7 has ORF status, its function being uncertain. The CDR3 sequence is 16 residues long. The V end was cut by 10 bases, the J end by 3 bases, with 22 bases between.

The rearrangement links TRBV9 to TRBJ2-3; D may be TRBD2 (6 bases). V was trimmed by 4 bases and J by 1 base, leaving 10 bases between them. Germline CDR1 is SGDLS and CDR2 is YYNGEE. CDR3 length: 14 amino acids. The CDR3 DNA follows: TGTGCCAGCAGCTATCGCGGGGGCACAGATACGCAGTATTTT. It is translated as CASSYRGGTDTQYF.

This clone was recorded a few times. The chain has TRBV27 and TRBJ1-1; D perhaps matches TRBD1 (5 bases). Trimming left V 6 bases short and J 7 bases short, with 21 bases between. The CDR3 sequence is 15 residues long. The germline gives CDR1 MNHEY, CDR2 SMNVEV (reference sequence). The CDR3 region has the DNA TGTGCCAGCAGCGGACGCTCGGACAAGGATTATGAAGCTTTCTTT. This codes for CASSGRSDKDYEAFF.

The rearrangement links TRBV19 to TRBJ1-5; D is possibly TRBD1 (5 bases). CDR3 length: 16 amino acids. From germline, CDR1 is LNHDA and CDR2 SQIVND (reference sequence). The V end was cut by 4 bases, the J end by 2 bases, with 15 bases between. The CDR3 region has the DNA TGTGCCAGTAGTAAGCGGGGGGTTGGCGGCAATCAGCCCCAGCATTTT. Translation gives CASSKRGVGGNQPQHF. Complete variable domain (other parts from reference TRBV19 and TRBJ1-5): DGGITQSPKYLFRKEGQNVTLSCEQNLNHDAMYWYRQDPGQGLRLIYYSQIVNDFQKGDIAEGYSVSREKKESFPLTVTSAQKNPTAFYLCASSKRGVGGNQPQHFGDGTRLSIL.

V and J are TRBV3-1 (or the pseudogene TRBV3-2) and TRBJ1-2; D is perhaps TRBD1 (5 bases). Germline V gene data show CDR1 as LGHDT and CDR2 as YNNKEL (reference sequence). The CDR3 length is 14 residues. Trimming stripped 0 bases from V and 4 bases from J, with 9 bases between. The CDR3 sequence is CASSQETGPYGYTF. The CDR3 nucleotides read TGTGCCAGCAGCCAAGAAACAGGTCCCTATGGCTACACCTTC.

The chain has TRBV7-8 and TRBJ1-2, with 7 bases that match TRBD1. This CDR3 region has 16 residues. Trimming removed 5 bases from V and 8 bases from J; junction bases left unmatched: 17. CDR1 is SGHVS and CDR2 is FQNEAQ in the germline V gene. CDR3 amino acids: CASSPTRLTGQEGYTF. DNA for the CDR3: TGTGCCAGCAGCCCCACCCGACTGACAGGGCAGGAAGGCTACACCTTC. The whole variable domain, filled in from reference TRBV7-8 and TRBJ1-2, reads GAGVSQSPRYKVAKRGQDVALRCDPISGHVSLFWYQQALGQGPEFLTYFQNEAQLDKSGLPSDRFFAERPEGSVSTLKIQRTQQEDSAVYLCASSPTRLTGQEGYTFGSGTRLTVV.

The chain recombines TRBV12-3 or TRBV12-4 with TRBJ2-5, with 7 bases identical to TRBD2. There are 13 residues in the CDR3. V lost 6 bases and J lost 5; bases outside the gene matches: 6. DNA of the CDR3: TGTGCCAGCAGACGGACTAGGTTTGAGACCCAGTACTTC. Translating it yields CASRRTRFETQYF.

The gene calls are TRBV3-1 (or the pseudogene TRBV3-2) and TRBJ1-2; TRBD1 matches at 11 bases. This CDR3 has 16 amino acids. After removal of 2 bases from V and 5 bases from J, the junction contained 7 bases not matched to a gene. CDR1 is LGHDT and CDR2 is YNNKEL in the germline V gene (reference sequence). The CDR3 sequence is CASSQWTGGEGYGYTF. The CDR3 nucleotides are TGTGCCAGCAGCCAATGGACAGGGGGCGAAGGTTATGGCTACACCTTC.

The chain links TRBV7-9 to TRBJ2-1; no firm D call. Germline V lookup: CDR1 SEHNR, CDR2 FQNEAQ (reference sequence). Trimming pared 1 base from V and 8 bases from J, leaving 9 bases between. The CDR3 contains 13 residues. The CDR3: CASSLVLEDEQFF. The CDR3 nucleotides are TGTGCCAGCAGCTTAGTTTTAGAGGATGAGCAGTTCTTC.

This chain connects TRBV5-6 to TRBJ1-5; D is unclear. Trimming took 4 bases from V and 3 from J, leaving 11 bases between them. This CDR3 region has 14 residues. Germline V CDR1 and CDR2: SGHDT, YYEEEE. As DNA, the CDR3 is TGTGCCAGCAGCACAAGTATATCCAATCAGCCCCAGCATTTT. Amino acid sequence: CASSTSISNQPQHF.